Listed below are T cell receptor beta chains from one sample, sequenced in a study of T cells after yellow fever vaccination. TCRdb called the 5' RACE reads again in MiXCR, with one record for every CDR3 protein. This table holds just under 600,000 distinct CDR3 sequences, about 14% found once. The specimen comprised PBMCs, sampled on the day of the yellow fever booster vaccination. The receptors come from a man aged 30 to 45 who received the YFV17D yellow fever vaccine. Each CDR3 is given with its conserved first and last residue. Fields, in order: clone size, D gene, V gene, J gene, CDR3 DNA, CDR3 protein. The D gene is left open where the match is weak. Part of the rows lack a size; the others show once, few, many or a class for expanded clones.

>.|TRBD1|TRBV7-3|TRBJ2-3
TGTGCCAGCGGACAGGGCAACACAGATACGCAGTATTTT
CASGQGNTDTQYF
>few|.|TRBV5-5|TRBJ2-3
TGTGCCAGCAGCATCCCACTAGGTTCAGAGGCAGATACGCAGTATTTT
CASSIPLGSEADTQYF
>.|TRBD1|TRBV6-2/TRBV6-3|TRBJ2-7
TGTGCCAGCAGTCCCCTGGGACAGACCCTCTACGAGCAGTACTTC
CASSPLGQTLYEQYF
>.|.|TRBV10-3|TRBJ1-6
TGTGCCATCAGTCCCGGACAGTCCTCCCTCCACTTT
CAISPGQSSLHF
>.|.|TRBV19|TRBJ1-1
TGTGCCAGTAGTGGGGGTCCTGAAGCTTTCTTT
CASSGGPEAFF
>many|.|TRBV7-2|TRBJ2-7
TGTGCCAGCAGCTTAGTGGCCTACGAGCAGTACTTC
CASSLVAYEQYF
>.|.|TRBV6-5|TRBJ2-1
TGTGCCAGCAGTTATGCCAGCGGCAATGAGCAGTTCTTC
CASSYASGNEQFF
>.|TRBD2|TRBV18|TRBJ2-7
TGTGCCAGCTCACCACGACTAGCGGGAGGAAGAGGCTACGAGCAGTACTTC
CASSPRLAGGRGYEQYF
>.|.|TRBV27|TRBJ2-2
TGTGCCAGCAGTCTCAGCGGATTGAACACCGGGGAGCTGTTTTTT
CASSLSGLNTGELFF
>few|TRBD2|TRBV20-1|TRBJ2-3
TGCAGTGCTAGACTAGCGGGAGAGGAGGACACAGATACGCAGTATTTT
CSARLAGEEDTDTQYF
>once|TRBD2|TRBV12-3/TRBV12-4|TRBJ2-1
TGTGCCAGCAGTCCCCGAGGAGCGGGGATCAATGAGCAGTTCTTC
CASSPRGAGINEQFF
>.|TRBD1|TRBV5-4|TRBJ2-3
TGTGCCAGCAGCTCTGGGGACAGGATCCCGCGCACAGATACGCAGTATTTT
CASSSGDRIPRTDTQYF
>.|TRBD2|TRBV29-1|TRBJ2-3
TGCAGCGTTGAAAGGGGGGGGCTAGCGGGTTTCCCAGATACGCAGTATTTT
CSVERGGLAGFPDTQYF